The clone carrying this TCR beta chain occurred a few times. The antigen is unknown. This record belongs to a study of CD8 T cells in ankylosing spondylitis. TCRdb reanalysed the 5' RACE reads using MiXCR and keeps one entry per CDR3 protein. The sample carries 130,000 or so distinct CDR3 sequences, 17% recorded once. Study-wide results and caveats: A TCR beta motif made of roughly eight highly homologous variants seemed typical of ankylosing spondylitis blood.

V was clipped by 3 bases and J by 4 bases, with 7 bases between them. The CDR3 runs to 12 residues. Germline CDR1 SGDLS, CDR2 YYNGEE. The sequencing sample was made of blood, either unsorted or a sorted T cell fraction (not recorded which). The TCR sequence derives from a male donor with ankylosing spondylitis. The chain links TRBV9 to TRBJ1-2; D possibly corresponds to TRBD1 (6 bases). The CDR3 here is CASSGTVYGYTF. In DNA, the CDR3 is TGTGCCAGCAGCGGGACAGTCTATGGCTACACCTTC.